The rows below give T cell receptor beta chains drawn from one sample of a study of graft-versus-host responses after intestinal transplantation. Assay used: immunoSEQ multiplex PCR; TCRdb lists only in-frame clones, some missing. The data hold roughly 46,000 clones, with approximately 92% observed a single time. The source material was PBMCs, sampled roughly 860 days after a first intestinal transplant, on the day of a second. The receptors here all came from a human patient who received an intestinal transplant, so some T cells may come from the graft donor. CDR3s include the opening cysteine and the closing phenylalanine or tryptophan. The order of the fields is V gene, J gene, D gene, clone size, CDR3 DNA, CDR3 protein. The D gene is left open where the match is weak. Size tells how often a clone was seen (once, few, many) or the class of an expanded clone, and some rows leave it out.

V: TRBV18; J: TRBJ1-1; D: NA; size: NA; DNA: TGTGCCAGCCGAGGGAGTGATGGGCAAGCTTTCTTT; CDR3: CASRGSDGQAFF
V: TRBV28; J: TRBJ1-1; D: NA; size: once; DNA: TGTGCCGGAAGGGGTTTTGGCACTGAAGCTTTCTTT; CDR3: CAGRGFGTEAFF
V: TRBV6-1; J: TRBJ2-7; D: TRBD2; size: once; DNA: TGTGCCAGCACCCAGCGGGATAGGGGCTACGAGCAGTACTTC; CDR3: CASTQRDRGYEQYF
V: TRBV2; J: TRBJ1-2; D: NA; size: NA; DNA: TGTGCCAGCAGTGGGGATGGTGGTGGCTACACCTTC; CDR3: CASSGDGGGYTF
V: TRBV5-6; J: TRBJ2-1; D: TRBD2; size: NA; DNA: TGTGCCAGCAGCTGGGCGACTAGCGGGAGTATCGTGGCGCAGTTCTTC; CDR3: CASSWATSGSIVAQFF
V: TRBV5-1; J: TRBJ1-1; D: NA; size: NA; DNA: TGCGCCAGCAGCCCGACGGGACTCAAGAACACTGAAGCTTTCTTT; CDR3: CASSPTGLKNTEAFF
V: TRBV5-5; J: TRBJ2-1; D: TRBD2; size: NA; DNA: TGTGCCAGCAGCTTCGCTAGCGGGGACAATGAGCAGTTCTTC; CDR3: CASSFASGDNEQFF
V: TRBV6-1; J: TRBJ2-1; D: TRBD2; size: once; DNA: TGTGCCAGCAGGGAAAGAGCGGGAGACACCTACAATGAGCAGTTCTTC; CDR3: CASRERAGDTYNEQFF
V: TRBV6-5; J: TRBJ2-1; D: NA; size: NA; DNA: TGTGCCAGCAGTTACGACGCTCTGGAGAATGAGCAGTTCTTC; CDR3: CASSYDALENEQFF
V: TRBV28; J: TRBJ1-3; D: NA; size: NA; DNA: TGTGCCAGCAGTTTGCCAGCGGCAGGAAACACCATATATTTT; CDR3: CASSLPAAGNTIYF
V: TRBV7-2; J: TRBJ1-2; D: NA; size: NA; DNA: TGTGCCAGCAGCTTAGGGGGGGGGTTAGGCTACACCTTC; CDR3: CASSLGGGLGYTF
V: TRBV9; J: TRBJ2-1; D: NA; size: NA; DNA: TGTGCCAGCAGCGTAGAAGGAATGGAAAGAAATGAGCAGTTCTTC; CDR3: CASSVEGMERNEQFF
V: TRBV9; J: TRBJ2-1; D: TRBD2; size: NA; DNA: TGTGCCAGCAAAAGAGGGACTAGCGGGAGCTATGAGCAGTTCTTC; CDR3: CASKRGTSGSYEQFF
V: TRBV6-5; J: TRBJ1-2; D: NA; size: NA; DNA: TGTGCCAGCAGTTACTCCGACAACTATGGCTACACCTTC; CDR3: CASSYSDNYGYTF
V: TRBV6-6; J: TRBJ2-2; D: NA; size: once; DNA: TGTGCCAGCAATGCGAACACCGGGGAGCTGTTTTTT; CDR3: CASNANTGELFF
V: TRBV6-1; J: TRBJ1-2; D: TRBD1; size: NA; DNA: TGTGCCAGCAGTGAAGCGCTCATGAGACAGGGGTACGGCTACACCTTC; CDR3: CASSEALMRQGYGYTF
V: TRBV15; J: TRBJ2-5; D: NA; size: NA; DNA: TGTGCCACCAGCAGAGAAAGGGGACTTGGGGAGACCCAGTACTTC; CDR3: CATSRERGLGETQYF
V: TRBV7-2; J: TRBJ2-1; D: NA; size: NA; DNA: TGTGCCAGCAGCTTCGACAGAGAATATTATGAGCAGTTCTTC; CDR3: CASSFDREYYEQFF
V: TRBV7-7; J: TRBJ2-1; D: NA; size: NA; DNA: TGTGCTAGCAGCTTAGGGGCTAGTACCTACAATGAGCAGTTCTTC; CDR3: CASSLGASTYNEQFF
V: TRBV9; J: TRBJ2-1; D: TRBD2; size: once; DNA: TGTGCCAGCAGCGTGGGAGCGGGAGTAGGTAATGAGCAGTTCTTC; CDR3: CASSVGAGVGNEQFF
V: TRBV6-5; J: TRBJ2-1; D: NA; size: NA; DNA: TGTGCCAGCAGCCTATACAATGAGCAGTTCTTC; CDR3: CASSLYNEQFF
V: TRBV6-1; J: TRBJ1-5; D: NA; size: NA; DNA: TGTGCCAGCAGCGGACAGATAGATTGGCCCCAGCATTTT; CDR3: CASSGQIDWPQHF
V: TRBV9; J: TRBJ2-1; D: TRBD2; size: few; DNA: TGTGCCAGCAGCGTTACTAGCGACTCCTACAATGAGCAGTTCTTC; CDR3: CASSVTSDSYNEQFF
V: TRBV27; J: TRBJ2-7; D: NA; size: NA; DNA: TGTGCCAGCAGTCTCTCCATATCCTACGAGCAGTACTTC; CDR3: CASSLSISYEQYF
V: TRBV4-2; J: TRBJ1-3; D: NA; size: NA; DNA: TGTGCCAGCAGCCAAGCCGGGACACCTGAAGGAAACACCATATATTTT; CDR3: CASSQAGTPEGNTIYF
V: TRBV5-6; J: TRBJ2-3; D: NA; size: NA; DNA: TGTGCCAGCAGCTTGGCGGTTGGCGTCACAGATACGCAGTATTTT; CDR3: CASSLAVGVTDTQYF
V: TRBV6-6; J: TRBJ1-1; D: NA; size: NA; DNA: TGTGCCAGCAGTTACGGAGGGGGCACTGAAGCTTTCTTT; CDR3: CASSYGGGTEAFF
V: TRBV6-4; J: TRBJ2-3; D: TRBD2; size: NA; DNA: TGTGCCAGCAGTGACTCGACTAGCGGGCCGCAGTATTTT; CDR3: CASSDSTSGPQYF
V: TRBV4-1; J: TRBJ1-1; D: TRBD1; size: NA; DNA: TGCGCCAGCAGCCAAGAATCGACAGGGTTGGACACTGAAGCTTTCTTT; CDR3: CASSQESTGLDTEAFF
V: TRBV19; J: TRBJ1-4; D: TRBD1; size: NA; DNA: TGTGCCAGTAGTATCTCAGGGACAGGGAGTCGAGCTAATGAAAAACTGTTTTTT; CDR3: CASSISGTGSRANEKLFF
V: TRBV6-5; J: TRBJ1-2; D: NA; size: NA; DNA: TGTGCCAGCAGGCACGGGGGTGAAGGCTACACCTTC; CDR3: CASRHGGEGYTF
V: TRBV6-5; J: TRBJ2-7; D: NA; size: NA; DNA: TGTGCCAGCAGTTCCGCATACGAGCAGTACTTC; CDR3: CASSSAYEQYF
V: TRBV30; J: TRBJ1-5; D: NA; size: NA; DNA: TGTGCCTGGAGTGCGAGTTGGAATCAGCCCCAGCATTTT; CDR3: CAWSASWNQPQHF
V: TRBV2; J: TRBJ1-5; D: NA; size: NA; DNA: TGTGCCAGCAGTGGTGGTTGGGATCAGCCCCAGCATTTT; CDR3: CASSGGWDQPQHF
V: TRBV9; J: TRBJ2-7; D: TRBD1; size: NA; DNA: TGTGCCAGCAGCGTATCACAGGGGCTCGCCTACGAGCAGTACTTC; CDR3: CASSVSQGLAYEQYF
V: TRBV15; J: TRBJ1-6; D: NA; size: NA; DNA: TGTGCCACCAGCAGAGGGGAAAATTCACCCCTCCACTTT; CDR3: CATSRGENSPLHF
V: TRBV7-6; J: TRBJ2-3; D: TRBD2; size: NA; DNA: TGTGCCAGCAGCACCGCGGGGGGTGCCACAGATACGCAGTATTTT; CDR3: CASSTAGGATDTQYF
V: TRBV9; J: TRBJ1-1; D: NA; size: NA; DNA: TGTGCCAGTTCGCAGGGAAACACTGAAGCTTTCTTT; CDR3: CASSQGNTEAFF
V: TRBV27; J: TRBJ2-7; D: NA; size: once; DNA: TGTGCCAGCAGTTTAGGGGGCGCCAGCTCCTACGAGCAGTACTTC; CDR3: CASSLGGASSYEQYF
V: TRBV30; J: TRBJ1-2; D: NA; size: NA; DNA: TGTGCCTGGAGTGTTCCGGCCAGGGTCGGCTACACCTTC; CDR3: CAWSVPARVGYTF
V: TRBV27; J: TRBJ1-2; D: NA; size: NA; DNA: TGTGCCAGCAGTCTCAAGGGGGACTATGGCTACACCTTC; CDR3: CASSLKGDYGYTF
V: TRBV11-1; J: TRBJ2-7; D: TRBD1; size: NA; DNA: TGTGCCAGCAGCTTAACGGGGACAGGGGCCTCCTACGAGCAGTACTTC; CDR3: CASSLTGTGASYEQYF
V: TRBV27; J: TRBJ1-1; D: NA; size: NA; DNA: TGTGCCAGCAGTTTAAGTTTCGTCACTGAAGCTTTCTTT; CDR3: CASSLSFVTEAFF
V: TRBV5-1; J: TRBJ2-7; D: TRBD2; size: NA; DNA: TGCGCCAGCAGCTCTCCGGCGGGAGGCTCCTACGAGCAGTACTTC; CDR3: CASSSPAGGSYEQYF
V: TRBV7-9; J: TRBJ2-7; D: NA; size: NA; DNA: TGTGCCAGCAGCTTAGCGACCTACGAGCAGTACTTC; CDR3: CASSLATYEQYF
V: TRBV28; J: TRBJ1-1; D: TRBD1; size: NA; DNA: TGTGCCAGCAGCCAAGGGGGCTTCACTGAAGCTTTCTTT; CDR3: CASSQGGFTEAFF
V: TRBV4-2; J: TRBJ2-2; D: TRBD2; size: NA; DNA: TGTGCCAGCAGCCAAGATAGAGCGGGGGGGATGACCGGGGAGCTGTTTTTT; CDR3: CASSQDRAGGMTGELFF
V: TRBV19; J: TRBJ2-7; D: NA; size: NA; DNA: TGTGCCAGTAGTATCCGATCTGACGAGCAGTACTTC; CDR3: CASSIRSDEQYF
V: TRBV5-1; J: TRBJ2-6; D: TRBD2; size: NA; DNA: TGCGCCAGCACCGACAGGGCGACTAGCGGGAGGGCCTGGTCTGGGGCCAACGTCCTGACTTTC; CDR3: CASTDRATSGRAWSGANVLTF
V: TRBV9; J: TRBJ1-4; D: TRBD1; size: NA; DNA: TGTGCCAGCAGCGTAGGGACAGGGGGTGAAAAACTGTTTTTT; CDR3: CASSVGTGGEKLFF
V: TRBV5-1; J: TRBJ2-1; D: TRBD2; size: NA; DNA: TGCGCCAGCAGCTCCTCTAGCGGGAGGGGTGGATACAATGAGCAGTTCTTC; CDR3: CASSSSSGRGGYNEQFF
V: TRBV7-9; J: TRBJ2-1; D: NA; size: NA; DNA: TGTGCCAGCAGACAAAAACTTGGTCGAGGGCCCTACAATGAGCAGTTCTTC; CDR3: CASRQKLGRGPYNEQFF
V: TRBV28; J: TRBJ2-7; D: NA; size: NA; DNA: TGTGCCAGCAGTTTTCCCCGGGACAGTTACGGGAGGCCCCCCTACGAGCAGTACTTC; CDR3: CASSFPRDSYGRPPYEQYF
V: TRBV27; J: TRBJ2-7; D: NA; size: NA; DNA: TGTGCCAGCAGCCGTCGACCTCTCTACGAGCAGTACTTC; CDR3: CASSRRPLYEQYF
V: TRBV5-8; J: TRBJ2-3; D: TRBD1; size: NA; DNA: TGTGCCAGCAGCCAGGCGATGGGACAGGGAACAGATACGCAGTATTTT; CDR3: CASSQAMGQGTDTQYF
V: TRBV6-4; J: TRBJ2-1; D: TRBD2; size: few; DNA: TGTGCCAGCAGTGATGGGACTAGCGATCACAATGAGCAGTTCTTC; CDR3: CASSDGTSDHNEQFF
V: TRBV27; J: TRBJ2-7; D: NA; size: once; DNA: TGTGCCAGCACCCCAATCGGAGGCTCCCAGGCAGTCTACGAGCAGTACTTC; CDR3: CASTPIGGSQAVYEQYF